This T cell receptor (beta chain) emerged from a study of naive and memory T cell subsets. Trimming pared 3 bases from V and 7 bases from J, leaving 13 bases between. The CDR3 spans 14 residues. This clonotype was observed many times. Both TRBC1 and TRBC2 were covered by a beta constant-region primer of two equimolar oligonucleotides. Ligated cDNA was amplified by four rounds of PCR with nested alpha and beta constant-region primers and SP2. One entry per CDR3 protein results from TCRdb running MiXCR on the UMI-ligation and nested PCR reads. This sample has approximately 9,300 distinct CDR3 sequences; roughly 6% occur once, and the top ten carry around 59%.

V gene TRBV12-3 or TRBV12-4 combines with J gene TRBJ2-1, with a tentative D call TRBD2 (6 bases). The specimen was CD4+ TEMRA cells from blood. As to subset: effector memory re-expressing CD45RA, CD45RA+ CD27-. The TCR comes from a human donor in good health. CDR3 sequence: CASSLGGKGNEQFF. The CDR3 region has the DNA TGTGCCAGCAGTTTGGGGGGAAAGGGGAATGAGCAGTTCTTC.